Listed below are T cell receptor beta chains from one sample, sequenced in a study of T cell responses to AZD1222 COVID-19 vaccine. Method: immunoSEQ multiplex PCR; TCRdb's copy keeps in-frame clones and lacks some. The sample has more than 85,000 clones, 70% to 90% seen once. Sequences were derived from peripheral blood, sampled on day 0 of MenACWY control vaccination. The receptors stem from an adult in good health. CDR3s include the opening cysteine and the closing phenylalanine or tryptophan. D genes are given only for firm matches. Size values are once, few and many counts, or a class for expanded clones, and some rows have none.

d_call	j_call	v_call	cdr3_length	clone_size	cdr3_aa	cdr3_nt
TRBD1	TRBJ1-4	TRBV2	15	once	CASSDIRTGTEKLFF	TGTGCCAGCAGTGATATCCGGACAGGGACTGAAAAACTGTTTTTT
-	TRBJ2-3	TRBV10-3	17	once	CAISGRLTGDGTDTQYF	TGTGCCATCAGTGGAAGACTAACGGGAGATGGAACAGATACGCAGTATTTT
-	TRBJ2-5	TRBV9	13	-	CASSVVSSETQYF	TGTGCCAGCAGCGTAGTTAGTTCGGAGACCCAGTACTTC
-	TRBJ1-2	TRBV28	15	-	CASTTVRSGVQGYTF	TGTGCCAGCACCACAGTCAGGTCAGGGGTTCAGGGCTACACCTTC
TRBD1	TRBJ1-1	TRBV29-1	13	-	CSVNTGADTEAFF	TGCAGCGTCAACACAGGGGCTGACACTGAAGCTTTCTTT
-	TRBJ1-2	TRBV9	13	few	CATQKITHREYTF	TGTGCCACGCAAAAAATAACTCACAGGGAGTACACCTTC
-	TRBJ1-1	TRBV11-1	14	-	CASSLQHLNTEAFF	TGTGCCAGCAGCTTACAACACCTGAACACTGAAGCTTTCTTT
TRBD2	TRBJ2-3	TRBV3-1/TRBV3-2	13	-	CASSPRGGATQYF	TGTGCCAGCAGCCCACGGGGGGGAGCTACGCAGTATTTT
TRBD2	TRBJ2-7	TRBV2	16	-	CASSLRGAGGPNEQYF	TGTGCCAGCAGCCTCAGGGGAGCGGGAGGGCCAAACGAGCAGTACTTC
-	TRBJ1-2	TRBV28	13	-	CASTLPGGYGYTF	TGTGCCAGCACCCTCCCCGGGGGCTATGGCTACACCTTC
TRBD1	TRBJ2-6	TRBV5-4	16	-	CASTSQGALGANVLTF	TGTGCCAGCACCTCACAGGGGGCGCTGGGGGCCAACGTCCTGACTTTC
TRBD1	TRBJ2-2	TRBV10-3	14	-	CAIRDRDLTGELFF	TGTGCCATCCGGGACAGGGACCTCACCGGGGAGCTGTTTTTT
-	TRBJ2-1	TRBV30	14	-	CAWSEAGQGWEQFF	TGTGCCTGGAGTGAAGCGGGCCAAGGGTGGGAGCAGTTCTTC
-	TRBJ2-1	TRBV28	14	-	CASSKLGPYNEQFF	TGTGCCAGCAGCAAACTAGGCCCCTACAATGAGCAGTTCTTC
TRBD1	TRBJ1-5	TRBV10-3	13	-	CASGQGYNQPQHF	TGTGCCAGCGGACAGGGCTATAATCAGCCCCAGCATTTT
TRBD1	TRBJ2-7	TRBV13	13	-	CASSSGQNYEQYF	TGTGCCAGCAGCTCGGGACAGAACTACGAGCAGTACTTC
-	TRBJ1-3	TRBV28	12	once	CASHSGRNTIYF	TGTGCCAGCCACTCCGGGAGAAACACCATATATTTT
TRBD1	TRBJ1-1	TRBV7-9	15	-	CASSAYPGQDIQAFF	TGTGCCAGCAGCGCCTATCCGGGACAGGACATACAAGCTTTCTTT
TRBD1	TRBJ2-7	TRBV9	14	-	CASSAGTGHYEQYF	TGTGCCAGCAGCGCCGGGACAGGGCACTACGAGCAGTACTTC
-	TRBJ1-2	TRBV7-2	13	-	CASSLERFSGYTF	TGTGCCAGCAGCCTCGAGCGGTTCTCTGGCTACACCTTC
-	TRBJ2-2	TRBV4-3	14	once	CASSQERATGELFF	TGCGCCAGCAGCCAAGAAAGGGCCACCGGGGAGCTGTTTTTT
-	TRBJ1-5	TRBV30	12	few	CAWSGVGQPQHF	TGTGCCTGGAGTGGGGTTGGACAGCCCCAGCATTTT
-	TRBJ2-2	TRBV25-1	15	once	CASSEWGSSTGELFF	TGTGCCAGCAGTGAATGGGGCAGTAGCACCGGGGAGCTGTTTTTT
-	TRBJ2-7	TRBV7-3	13	-	CASSISSVHEQYF	TGTGCCAGCAGCATAAGTTCGGTCCACGAGCAGTACTTC
TRBD2	TRBJ2-7	TRBV11-2	15	-	CASSFGSGGTYEQYF	TGTGCCAGCAGCTTCGGTAGCGGGGGGACCTACGAGCAGTACTTC
-	TRBJ1-6	TRBV19	16	-	CASSHPPRTVNSPLHF	TGTGCCAGTAGTCACCCTCCCCGGACCGTAAATTCACCCCTCCACTTT
TRBD2	TRBJ2-1	TRBV5-4	16	-	CASSSTRGGSYNEQFF	TGTGCCAGCAGCTCGACACGCGGGGGGTCCTACAATGAGCAGTTCTTC
TRBD1	TRBJ1-4	TRBV4-2	17	-	CASSQDGFEGADEKLFF	TGTGCCAGCAGCCAAGATGGGTTCGAGGGGGCGGACGAAAAACTGTTTTTT
TRBD1	TRBJ1-2	TRBV4-1	17	-	CASSQPYRDRGLHGYTF	TGCGCCAGCAGCCAACCTTACCGGGACAGGGGGCTTCATGGCTACACCTTC
-	TRBJ2-5	TRBV7-9	12	-	CASSQKQETQYF	TGTGCCAGCAGCCAGAAGCAAGAGACCCAGTACTTC